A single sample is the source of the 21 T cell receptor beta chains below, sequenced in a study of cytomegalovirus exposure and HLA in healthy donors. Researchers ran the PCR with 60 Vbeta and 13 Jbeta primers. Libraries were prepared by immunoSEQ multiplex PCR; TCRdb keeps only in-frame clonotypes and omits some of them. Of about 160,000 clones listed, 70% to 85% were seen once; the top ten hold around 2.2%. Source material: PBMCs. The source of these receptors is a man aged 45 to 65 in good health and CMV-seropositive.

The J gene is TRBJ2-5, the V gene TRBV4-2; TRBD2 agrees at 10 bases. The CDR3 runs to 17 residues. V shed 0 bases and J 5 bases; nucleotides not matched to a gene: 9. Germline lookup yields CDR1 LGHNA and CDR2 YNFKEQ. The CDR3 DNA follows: TGTGCCAGCAGCCAAGATAAACAGCGGGGGGGCCTTGAGACCCAGTACTTC. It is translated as CASSQDKQRGGLETQYF.

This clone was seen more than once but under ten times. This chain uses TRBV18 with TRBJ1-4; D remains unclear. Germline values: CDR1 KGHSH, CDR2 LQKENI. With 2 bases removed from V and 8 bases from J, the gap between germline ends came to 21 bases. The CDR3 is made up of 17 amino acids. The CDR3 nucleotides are TGTGCCAGCTCACCAGGCCTTATTCGCGAGGGCCAAGAAAAACTGTTTTTT. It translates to CASSPGLIREGQEKLFF.

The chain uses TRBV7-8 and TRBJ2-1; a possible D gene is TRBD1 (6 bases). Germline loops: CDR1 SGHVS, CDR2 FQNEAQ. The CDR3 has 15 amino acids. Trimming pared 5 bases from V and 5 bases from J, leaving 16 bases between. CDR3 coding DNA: TGTGCCAGCAGCGAGATGGAGCAGGGGAACAATGAGCAGTTCTTC. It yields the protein CASSEMEQGNNEQFF.

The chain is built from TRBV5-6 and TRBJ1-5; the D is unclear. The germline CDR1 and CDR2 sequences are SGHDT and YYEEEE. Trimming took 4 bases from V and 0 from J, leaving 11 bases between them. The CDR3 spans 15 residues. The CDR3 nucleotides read TGTGCCAGCAGCGTGGCCGGGTATAGCAATCAGCCCCAGCATTTT. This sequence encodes CASSVAGYSNQPQHF.

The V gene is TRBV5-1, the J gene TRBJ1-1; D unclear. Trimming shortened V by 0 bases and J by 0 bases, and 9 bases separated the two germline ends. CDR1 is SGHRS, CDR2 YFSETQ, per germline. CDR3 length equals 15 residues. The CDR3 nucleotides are TGCGCCAGCAGCTTGGCTCCAGCGGTGAACACTGAAGCTTTCTTT. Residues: CASSLAPAVNTEAFF.

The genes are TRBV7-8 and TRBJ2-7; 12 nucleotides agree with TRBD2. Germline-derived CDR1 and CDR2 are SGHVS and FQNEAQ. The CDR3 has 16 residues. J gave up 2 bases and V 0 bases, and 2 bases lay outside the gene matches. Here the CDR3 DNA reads TGTGCCAGCAGCTTAGCCTCTAGCGGGGGGGCCTACGAGCAGTACTTC. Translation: CASSLASSGGAYEQYF.

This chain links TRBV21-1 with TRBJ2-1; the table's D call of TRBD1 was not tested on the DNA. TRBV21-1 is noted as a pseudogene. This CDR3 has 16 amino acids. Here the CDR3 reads CASSSYPGQTPGEQFF. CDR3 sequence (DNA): TGTGCCAGCAGCAGCTACCCGGGACAGACTCCGGGTGAGCAGTTCTTC.

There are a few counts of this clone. CDR3 in DNA: TGTGCCAGCACTCTAGTGGCTAGCGGGGCAGATACGCAGTATTTT. Amino acid sequence: CASTLVASGADTQYF. This chain uses TRBV9 with TRBJ2-3; 9 positions match TRBD2. The CDR3 is 15 residues long. Trimming took 6 bases from V and 4 from J; bases not matched to a gene: 9. Germline CDR1 and CDR2: SGDLS and YYNGEE.

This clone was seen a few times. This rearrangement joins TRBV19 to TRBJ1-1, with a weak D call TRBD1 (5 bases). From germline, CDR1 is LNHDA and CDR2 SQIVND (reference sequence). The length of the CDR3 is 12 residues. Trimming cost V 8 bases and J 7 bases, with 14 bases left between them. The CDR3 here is CASSLGRNEAFF. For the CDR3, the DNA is TGTGCCAGTTCCTTGGGGCGGAATGAAGCTTTCTTT. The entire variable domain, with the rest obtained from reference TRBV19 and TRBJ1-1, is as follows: DGGITQSPKYLFRKEGQNVTLSCEQNLNHDAMYWYRQDPGQGLRLIYYSQIVNDFQKGDIAEGYSVSREKKESFPLTVTSAQKNPTAFYLCASSLGRNEAFFGQGTRLTVV.

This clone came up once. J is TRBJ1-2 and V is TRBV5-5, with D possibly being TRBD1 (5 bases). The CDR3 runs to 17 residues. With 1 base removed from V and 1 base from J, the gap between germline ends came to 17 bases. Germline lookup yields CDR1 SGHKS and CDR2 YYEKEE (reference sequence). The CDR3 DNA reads TGTGCCAGCAGCTTGTTGTCCAATCGGGGACTTAACTATGGCTACACCTTC. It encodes CASSLLSNRGLNYGYTF.

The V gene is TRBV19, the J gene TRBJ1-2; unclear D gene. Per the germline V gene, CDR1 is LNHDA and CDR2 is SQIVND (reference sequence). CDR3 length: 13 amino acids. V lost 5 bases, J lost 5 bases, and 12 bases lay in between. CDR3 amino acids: CASSFPGGYGYTF. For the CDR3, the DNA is TGTGCCAGTAGTTTCCCGGGCGGGTATGGCTACACCTTC.

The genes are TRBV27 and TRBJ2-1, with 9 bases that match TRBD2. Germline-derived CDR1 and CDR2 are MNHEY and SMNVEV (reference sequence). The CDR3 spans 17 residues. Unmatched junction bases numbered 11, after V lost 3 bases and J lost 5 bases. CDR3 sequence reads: CASSFPSTSGANNEQFF. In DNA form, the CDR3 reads TGTGCCAGCAGTTTCCCTTCGACTAGCGGAGCTAACAATGAGCAGTTCTTC.

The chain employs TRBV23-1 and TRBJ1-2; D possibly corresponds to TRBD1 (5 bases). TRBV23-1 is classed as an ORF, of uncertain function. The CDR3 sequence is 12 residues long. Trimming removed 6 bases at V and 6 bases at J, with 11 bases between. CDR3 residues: CASRRGGDGYTF. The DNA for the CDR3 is TGCGCCAGCAGGAGGGGCGGGGATGGCTACACCTTC.

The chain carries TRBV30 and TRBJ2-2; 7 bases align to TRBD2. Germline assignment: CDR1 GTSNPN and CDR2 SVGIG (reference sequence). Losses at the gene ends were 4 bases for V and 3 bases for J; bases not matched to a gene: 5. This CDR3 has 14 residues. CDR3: CAWKGGGDTGELFF. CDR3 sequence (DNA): TGTGCCTGGAAAGGTGGGGGGGACACCGGGGAGCTGTTTTTT.

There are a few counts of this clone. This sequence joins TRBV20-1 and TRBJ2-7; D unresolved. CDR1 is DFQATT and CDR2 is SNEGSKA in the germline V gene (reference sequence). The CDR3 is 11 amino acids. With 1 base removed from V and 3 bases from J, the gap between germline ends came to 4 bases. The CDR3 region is CSARARYEQYF. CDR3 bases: TGCAGTGCTAGAGCCCGCTACGAGCAGTACTTC.

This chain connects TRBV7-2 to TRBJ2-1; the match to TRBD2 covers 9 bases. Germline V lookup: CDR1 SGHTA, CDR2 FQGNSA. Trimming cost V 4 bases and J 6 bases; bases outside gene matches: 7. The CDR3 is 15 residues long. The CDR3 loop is CASSWRGGGPNEQFF. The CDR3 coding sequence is TGTGCCAGCAGCTGGCGGGGGGGCGGTCCCAATGAGCAGTTCTTC.

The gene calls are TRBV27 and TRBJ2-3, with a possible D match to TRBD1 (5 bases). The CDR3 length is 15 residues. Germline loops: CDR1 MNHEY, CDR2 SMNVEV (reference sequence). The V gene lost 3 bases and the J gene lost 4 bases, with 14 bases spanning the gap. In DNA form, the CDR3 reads TGTGCCAGCAGTTTTAGGGGTGGTAGTCCAGATACGCAGTATTTT. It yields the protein CASSFRGGSPDTQYF.

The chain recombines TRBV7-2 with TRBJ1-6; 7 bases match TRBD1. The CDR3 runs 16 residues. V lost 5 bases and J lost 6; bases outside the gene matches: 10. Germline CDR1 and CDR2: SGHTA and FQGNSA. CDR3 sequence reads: CASSPYWDSINSPLHF. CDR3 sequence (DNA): TGTGCCAGCAGCCCTTACTGGGACAGCATTAATTCACCCCTCCACTTT.

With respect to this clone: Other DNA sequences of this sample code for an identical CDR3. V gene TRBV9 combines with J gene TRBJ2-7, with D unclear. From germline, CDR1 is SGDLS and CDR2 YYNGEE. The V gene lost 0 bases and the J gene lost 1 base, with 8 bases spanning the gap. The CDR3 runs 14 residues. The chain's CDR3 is CASSVVSTSYEQYF. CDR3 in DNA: TGTGCCAGCAGCGTAGTTAGCACTTCCTACGAGCAGTACTTC. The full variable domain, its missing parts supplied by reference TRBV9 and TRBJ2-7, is DSGVTQTPKHLITATGQRVTLRCSPRSGDLSVYWYQQSLDQGLQFLIQYYNGEERAKGNILERFSAQQFPDLHSELNLSSLELGDSALYFCASSVVSTSYEQYFGPGTRLTVT.

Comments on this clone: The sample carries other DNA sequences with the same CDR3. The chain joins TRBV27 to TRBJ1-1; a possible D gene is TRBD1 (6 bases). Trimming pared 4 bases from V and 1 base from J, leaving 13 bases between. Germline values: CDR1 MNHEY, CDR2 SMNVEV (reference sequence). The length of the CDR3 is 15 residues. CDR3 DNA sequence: TGTGCCAGCAGTTGGTACAGGGATACGAACACTGAAGCTTTCTTT. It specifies CASSWYRDTNTEAFF.

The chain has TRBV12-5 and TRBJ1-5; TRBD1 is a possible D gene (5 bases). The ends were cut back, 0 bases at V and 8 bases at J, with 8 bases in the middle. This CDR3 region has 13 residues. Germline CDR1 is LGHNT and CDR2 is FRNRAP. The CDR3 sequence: CASGLVGVEPQHF. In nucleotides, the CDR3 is TGTGCTAGTGGTTTGGTAGGGGTCGAGCCCCAGCATTTT.